This TCR beta chain was profiled in a study of T cell responses to AZD1222 COVID-19 vaccine. The study's findings and limits: No day 14 peak samples; only post-peak repertoires were characterized.

About this clone itself: The antigen is not known.

The method was immunoSEQ multiplex PCR; TCRdb's version includes in-frame clones alone and lacks a portion of them. The top ten clones hold approximately 0.97% of a sample with about 170,000 clones, around nine tenths of them seen once. Second-dose intervals near 4 or 12 weeks were combined. The V gene lost 0 bases and the J gene lost 3 bases, with 10 bases spanning the gap. The CDR3 runs to 14 residues. Germline assignment: CDR1 SGHNT and CDR2 YYREEE (reference sequence). The receptor was isolated from an adult who received the AZD1222 COVID-19 vaccine. The input for sequencing was peripheral blood, taken 28 days after the second AZD1222 dose. The J gene is TRBJ2-7, the V gene TRBV5-4; D remains unclear. CDR3 sequence: CASSLEATGYEQYF. CDR3 DNA: TGTGCCAGCAGCTTGGAGGCGACGGGCTACGAGCAGTACTTC.